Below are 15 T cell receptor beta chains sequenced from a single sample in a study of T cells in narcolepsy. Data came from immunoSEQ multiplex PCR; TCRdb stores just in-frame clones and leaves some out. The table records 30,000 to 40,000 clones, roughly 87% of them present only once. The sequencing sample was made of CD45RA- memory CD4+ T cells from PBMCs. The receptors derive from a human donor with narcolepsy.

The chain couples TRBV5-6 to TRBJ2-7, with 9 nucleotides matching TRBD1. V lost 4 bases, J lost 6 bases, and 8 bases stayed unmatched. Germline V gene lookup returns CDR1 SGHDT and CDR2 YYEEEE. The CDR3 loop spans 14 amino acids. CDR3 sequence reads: CASSRTGAPREQYF. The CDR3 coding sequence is TGTGCCAGCAGCCGGACAGGGGCGCCTCGCGAGCAGTACTTC.

This CDR3 reads CASRLGPNTGELFF. The CDR3, as DNA: TGTGCCAGCAGGCTGGGGCCGAACACCGGGGAGCTGTTTTTT. This chain connects TRBV27 to TRBJ2-2, with TRBD1 as a possible D gene (5 bases). This CDR3 has 14 amino acids. Germline CDR1 is MNHEY and CDR2 is SMNVEV (reference sequence). Trimming removed 6 bases from V and 0 bases from J, with 8 bases in between.

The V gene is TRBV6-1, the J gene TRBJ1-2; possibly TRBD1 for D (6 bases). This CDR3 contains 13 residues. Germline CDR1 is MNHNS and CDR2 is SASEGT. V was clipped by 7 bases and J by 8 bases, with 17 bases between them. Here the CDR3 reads CASTLDRPGGYTF. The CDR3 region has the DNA TGTGCCAGCACCCTCGACAGGCCGGGGGGCTACACCTTC.

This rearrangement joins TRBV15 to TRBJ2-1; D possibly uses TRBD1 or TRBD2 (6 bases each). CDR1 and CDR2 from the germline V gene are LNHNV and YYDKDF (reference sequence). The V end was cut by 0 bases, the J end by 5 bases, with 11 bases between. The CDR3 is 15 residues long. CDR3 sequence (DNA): TGTGCCACCAGCAGAGACAAAAGGGGGGACAATGAGCAGTTCTTC. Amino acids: CATSRDKRGDNEQFF.

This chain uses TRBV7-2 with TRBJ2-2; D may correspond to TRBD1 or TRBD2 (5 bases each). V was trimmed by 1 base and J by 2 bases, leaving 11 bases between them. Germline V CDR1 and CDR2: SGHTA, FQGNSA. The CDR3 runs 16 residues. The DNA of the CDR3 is TGTGCCAGCAGCTTAGTGGTTGGGGGAAACACCGGGGAGCTGTTTTTT. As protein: CASSLVVGGNTGELFF. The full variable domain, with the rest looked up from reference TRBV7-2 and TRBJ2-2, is GAGVSQSPSNKVTEKGKDVELRCDPISGHTALYWYRQSLGQGLEFLIYFQGNSAPDKSGLPSDRFSAERTGGSVSTLTIQRTQQEDSAVYLCASSLVVGGNTGELFFGEGSRLTVL.

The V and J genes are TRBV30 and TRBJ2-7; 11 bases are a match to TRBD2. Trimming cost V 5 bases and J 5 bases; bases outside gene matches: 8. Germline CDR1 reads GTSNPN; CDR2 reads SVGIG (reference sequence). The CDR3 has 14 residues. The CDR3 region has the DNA TGTGCCTGGGGAACTAGCGGGAGACTCCACGAGCAGTACTTC. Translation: CAWGTSGRLHEQYF.

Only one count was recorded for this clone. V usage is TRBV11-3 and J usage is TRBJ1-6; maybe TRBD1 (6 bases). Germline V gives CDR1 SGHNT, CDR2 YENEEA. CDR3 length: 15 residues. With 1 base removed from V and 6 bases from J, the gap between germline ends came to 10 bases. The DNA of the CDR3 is TGTGCCAGCAGCTTAGTGGACAGACCTAATTCACCCCTCCACTTT. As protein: CASSLVDRPNSPLHF. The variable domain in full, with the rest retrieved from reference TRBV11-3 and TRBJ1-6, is EAGVVQSPRYKIIEKKQPVAFWCNPISGHNTLYWYLQNLGQGPELLIRYENEEAVDDSQLPKDRFSAERLKGVDSTLKIQPAELGDSAVYLCASSLVDRPNSPLHFGNGTRLTVT.

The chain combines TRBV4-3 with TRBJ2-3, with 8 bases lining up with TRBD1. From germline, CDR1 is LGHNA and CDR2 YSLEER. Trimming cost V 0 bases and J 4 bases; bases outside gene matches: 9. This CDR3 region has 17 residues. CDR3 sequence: CASSQDIQGARADTQYF. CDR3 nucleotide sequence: TGCGCCAGCAGCCAAGATATCCAGGGGGCGAGAGCAGATACGCAGTATTTT.

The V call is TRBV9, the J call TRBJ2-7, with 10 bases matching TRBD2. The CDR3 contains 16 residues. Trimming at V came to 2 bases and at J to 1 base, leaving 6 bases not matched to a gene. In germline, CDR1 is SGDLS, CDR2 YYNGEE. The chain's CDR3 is CASSVGAGGSSYEQYF. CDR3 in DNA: TGTGCCAGCAGCGTTGGAGCGGGAGGGTCTTCCTACGAGCAGTACTTC.

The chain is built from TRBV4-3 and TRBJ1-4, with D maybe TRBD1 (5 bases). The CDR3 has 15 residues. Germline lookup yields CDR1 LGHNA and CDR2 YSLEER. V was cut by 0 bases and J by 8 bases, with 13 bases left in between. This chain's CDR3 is CASSQEGARREKLFF. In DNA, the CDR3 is TGCGCCAGCAGCCAAGAAGGGGCAAGACGGGAAAAACTGTTTTTT.

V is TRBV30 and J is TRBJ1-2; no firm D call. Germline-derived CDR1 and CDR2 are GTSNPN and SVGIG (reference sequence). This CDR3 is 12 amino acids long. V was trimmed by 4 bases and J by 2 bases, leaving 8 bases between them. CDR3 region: CAWNGRNYGYTF. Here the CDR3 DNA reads TGTGCCTGGAATGGCCGAAACTATGGCTACACCTTC.

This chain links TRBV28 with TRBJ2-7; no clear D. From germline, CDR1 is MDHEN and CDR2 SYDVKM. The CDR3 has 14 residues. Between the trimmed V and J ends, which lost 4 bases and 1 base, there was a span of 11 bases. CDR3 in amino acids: CASSSHSQSYEQYF. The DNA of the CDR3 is TGTGCCAGCAGTTCCCACAGCCAATCCTACGAGCAGTACTTC.

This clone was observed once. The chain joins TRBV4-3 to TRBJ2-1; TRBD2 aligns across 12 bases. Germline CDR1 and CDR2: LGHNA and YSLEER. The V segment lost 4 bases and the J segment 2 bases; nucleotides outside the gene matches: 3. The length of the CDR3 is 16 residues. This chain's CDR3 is CASSRTSGEPYNEQFF. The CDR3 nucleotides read TGCGCCAGCAGCCGGACTAGCGGGGAGCCCTACAATGAGCAGTTCTTC.

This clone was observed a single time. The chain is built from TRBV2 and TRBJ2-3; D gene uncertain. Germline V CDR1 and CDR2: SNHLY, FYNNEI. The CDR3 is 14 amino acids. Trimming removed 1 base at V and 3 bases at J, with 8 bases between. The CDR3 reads CASSEVARTDTQYF. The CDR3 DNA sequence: TGTGCCAGCAGTGAAGTGGCGCGAACAGATACGCAGTATTTT.

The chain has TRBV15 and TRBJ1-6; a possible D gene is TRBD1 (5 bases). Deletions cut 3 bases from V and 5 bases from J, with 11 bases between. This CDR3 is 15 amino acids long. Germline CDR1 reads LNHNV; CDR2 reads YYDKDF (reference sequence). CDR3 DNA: TGTGCCACCAGCAGCCGGGGGGTAGATAATTCACCCCTCCACTTT. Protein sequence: CATSSRGVDNSPLHF.